The 22 T cell receptor beta chains listed next were all sequenced from one sample in a study of Ad26.COV2.S vaccination and SARS-CoV-2 variants. Repertoires were generated with immunoSEQ multiplex PCR, while TCRdb's copy carries only in-frame clones and drops some. This table holds approximately 240,000 clones, roughly 90% found once. Noted treatment: about 20 received Ad26.COV2.S at low or high dose, single or two shots; several received placebo; per-sample allocation not given. It was on day 63 after the first vaccine or placebo injection that samples were taken. The source material was peripheral blood, sampled in a trial of Ad26.COV2.S vaccine versus placebo. The source of these receptors is a person between 18 and 65 years old who received the Ad26.COV2.S COVID-19 vaccine or a placebo.

This chain links TRBV4-3 with TRBJ1-2; the match to TRBD1 covers 7 bases. This CDR3 contains 16 residues. CDR1 LGHNA and CDR2 YSLEER come from the germline V gene. V lost 0 bases and J lost 8; bases outside the gene matches: 12. This CDR3 is CASSQDRETGLWGYTF. CDR3 DNA sequence: TGCGCCAGCAGCCAAGATCGGGAGACAGGGCTGTGGGGCTACACCTTC.

The chain carries TRBV27 and TRBJ2-1, with D possibly being TRBD2 (6 bases). V was trimmed by 6 bases and J by 2 bases, leaving 17 bases between them. This CDR3 region has 16 residues. The germline V gene has CDR1 MNHEY and CDR2 SMNVEV (reference sequence). The CDR3 sequence: CASRLSIADTYNEQFF. CDR3 in DNA: TGTGCCAGCAGGCTCTCTATAGCGGATACCTACAATGAGCAGTTCTTC.

This clone was seen a single time. The rearrangement uses TRBV9 and TRBJ2-3, with D tentatively TRBD1 or TRBD2 (5 bases each). This CDR3 has 14 residues. The germline V gene has CDR1 SGDLS and CDR2 YYNGEE. Trimming cost V 4 bases and J 6 bases, with 15 bases left between them. The CDR3 nucleotides are TGTGCCAGCAGCCCTCACGGGGCCGTGGATACGCAGTATTTT. Translating it yields CASSPHGAVDTQYF.

This clone showed up just a few times. The V and J genes are TRBV30 and TRBJ1-2, with TRBD1 as a possible D gene (5 bases). The V gene lost 0 bases and the J gene lost 6 bases, with 14 bases spanning the gap. Germline CDR1 reads GTSNPN; CDR2 reads SVGIG (reference sequence). There are 14 residues in the CDR3. The CDR3 DNA reads TGTGCCTGGAGTGTTTCGGGGGTCGGGGATGGCTACACCTTC. Translated, it gives CAWSVSGVGDGYTF.

The rearrangement links TRBV18 to TRBJ2-5; 10 bases map to TRBD1. This CDR3 contains 19 residues. Unmatched junction bases numbered 14, after V lost 3 bases and J lost 1 base. From germline, CDR1 is KGHSH and CDR2 LQKENI. Here the CDR3 DNA reads TGTGCCAGCTCACCTGCTCTAGGACAGGGGGGGTCCTCCCAAGAGACCCAGTACTTC. This sequence encodes CASSPALGQGGSSQETQYF.

The chain uses TRBV21-1 and TRBJ2-6; the table gives TRBD1 as D, unverified against the DNA. TRBV21-1 is a documented pseudogene. The CDR3 runs to 17 residues. The CDR3 DNA reads as TGTGCCAGCAGCAAAGTAAAGGGGGCTCCTGGGGCCAACGTCCTGACTTTC. Its translation is CASSKVKGAPGANVLTF.

The V call is TRBV5-5, the J call TRBJ2-1; D assignment may be TRBD1 or TRBD2 (6 bases each). Germline lookup yields CDR1 SGHKS and CDR2 YYEKEE (reference sequence). The CDR3 contains 14 residues. The germline V and J ends were trimmed by 3 bases and 8 bases, with 15 bases remaining between them. The CDR3 sequence is CASSSEGEWDEQFF. In DNA, the CDR3 is TGTGCCAGCAGCTCGGAGGGGGAGTGGGATGAGCAGTTCTTC. The full variable domain, in which reference TRBV5-5 and TRBJ2-1 provide the parts outside the CDR3, is DAGVTQSPTHLIKTRGQQVTLRCSPISGHKSVSWYQQVLGQGPQFIFQYYEKEERGRGNFPDRFSARQFPNYSSELNVNALLLGDSALYLCASSSEGEWDEQFFGPGTRLTVL.

The chain joins TRBV2 to TRBJ1-1; no reliable D call. Germline V gives CDR1 SNHLY, CDR2 FYNNEI. Trimming pared 4 bases from V and 1 base from J, leaving 13 bases between. The CDR3 sequence is 15 residues long. The CDR3 nucleotides read TGTGCCAGCAGTGCCTTCTCCAGTCCGAACACTGAAGCTTTCTTT. It codes for CASSAFSSPNTEAFF.

The CDR3 nucleotides read TGTGCCAGCAGCCCCGGCGGGGGGACCGGGGAGCTGTTTTTT. It codes for CASSPGGGTGELFF. The chain carries TRBV4-2 and TRBJ2-2, with TRBD2 identical over 8 bases. V trimming: 4 bases; J trimming: 5 bases; junction bases outside the gene matches: 3. The CDR3 is 14 residues long. Germline V CDR1 and CDR2: LGHNA, YNFKEQ.

This chain links TRBV7-2 with TRBJ2-7; 12 nucleotides agree with TRBD2. Germline values: CDR1 SGHTA, CDR2 FQGNSA. The CDR3 runs to 15 residues. The V gene end was trimmed by 2 bases and the J gene end by 7 bases; junction bases not matched to a gene: 6. CDR3: CASSLTSGRYKEQYF. CDR3 nucleotide sequence: TGTGCCAGCAGCTTAACTAGCGGGAGGTACAAGGAGCAGTACTTC.

The V and J genes are TRBV6-1 and TRBJ1-5, with D maybe TRBD1 (5 bases). Deletions cut 3 bases from V and 5 bases from J, with 8 bases between. This CDR3 is 13 amino acids long. CDR1 and CDR2 from the germline V gene are MNHNS and SASEGT. The CDR3 here is CASSEDTDQPQHF. CDR3 bases: TGTGCCAGCAGTGAGGACACAGATCAGCCCCAGCATTTT.

The chain carries TRBV5-1 and TRBJ1-1, with 8 bases matching TRBD1. Germline CDR1 reads SGHRS; CDR2 reads YFSETQ. This CDR3 spans 15 amino acids. The J segment lost 8 bases and the V segment lost 0 bases, leaving 9 bases of the junction unmatched. The CDR3 here is CASSLGQGRAVEAFF. The CDR3 region has the DNA TGCGCCAGCAGCTTGGGACAGGGGAGAGCCGTGGAAGCTTTCTTT.

The chain links TRBV5-1 to TRBJ1-2; tentative D call: TRBD1 (6 bases). CDR3 size: 16 residues. The germline V and J ends were trimmed by 4 bases and 0 bases, with 16 bases remaining between them. CDR1 and CDR2 (germline): SGHRS, YFSETQ. CDR3 loop: CASSPGAGQANYGYTF. The CDR3 DNA reads as TGCGCCAGCAGCCCGGGGGCAGGGCAAGCTAACTATGGCTACACCTTC.

The chain joins TRBV18 to TRBJ2-5; TRBD2 aligns across 7 bases. The CDR3 totals 16 residues. Per the germline V gene, CDR1 is KGHSH and CDR2 is LQKENI. V gave up 8 bases and J gave up 1 base; unmatched junction bases: 13. The CDR3 DNA reads as TGTGCCAGCACCGACTCCGGGACTAAAACCCAAGAGACCCAGTACTTC. Its translation: CASTDSGTKTQETQYF.

The genes are TRBV6-5 and TRBJ2-7; 12 bases match TRBD1. Trimming cost V 6 bases and J 4 bases; bases outside gene matches: 4. The V gene's germline CDR1 is MNHEY and CDR2 SVGAGI. The CDR3 loop spans 14 amino acids. CDR3 nucleotide sequence: TGTGCCAGCAGGGGGACAGGGGGCGTATACGAGCAGTACTTC. Translated: CASRGTGGVYEQYF.

The chain carries TRBV5-1 and TRBJ2-1; D may be TRBD1 or TRBD2 (5 bases each). Germline V CDR1 and CDR2: SGHRS, YFSETQ. The CDR3 spans 15 residues. The V gene lost 1 base and the J gene lost 7 bases, with 15 bases spanning the gap. This chain's CDR3 is CASSLMRDLGNEQFF. In DNA, the CDR3 is TGCGCCAGCAGCTTGATGAGGGACCTGGGGAATGAGCAGTTCTTC.

The chain couples TRBV11-2 to TRBJ2-3, with 9 bases identical to TRBD1. V shed 5 bases, J shed 4 bases, and the junction held 4 bases outside the gene matches. This CDR3 contains 14 residues. CDR1 and CDR2 from the germline V gene are SGHAT and FQNNGV. The CDR3 reads CASSLQGAPDTQYF. CDR3 bases: TGTGCCAGCAGCCTACAGGGGGCCCCAGATACGCAGTATTTT. Based on the CDR3 plus reference TRBV11-2 and TRBJ2-3, the full variable domain is EAGVAQSPRYKIIEKRQSVAFWCNPISGHATLYWYQQILGQGPKLLIQFQNNGVVDDSQLPKDRFSAERLKGVDSTLKIQPAKLEDSAVYLCASSLQGAPDTQYFGPGTRLTVL.

The chain employs TRBV7-2 and TRBJ1-2; possibly TRBD1 for D (5 bases). CDR1 and CDR2 from the germline V gene are SGHTA and FQGNSA. This CDR3 has 15 amino acids. Trimming stripped 5 bases from V and 3 bases from J, with 16 bases between. CDR3 nucleotides: TGTGCCAGCAGCCTAATTTCAAGGGGTGACTATGGCTACACCTTC. It yields the protein CASSLISRGDYGYTF.

This clone appeared once. CDR3 coding DNA: TGTGCCTGGAGTGTAGGGCAGGCCTTCTACGAGCAGTACTTC. Its protein product is CAWSVGQAFYEQYF. The V gene is TRBV30, the J gene TRBJ2-7; no clear D. This CDR3 is built from 14 residues. Germline CDR1 GTSNPN, CDR2 SVGIG (reference sequence). V gave up 0 bases and J gave up 3 bases, with 12 bases separating them.

The V gene is TRBV6-5, the J gene TRBJ2-2; D unresolved. From germline, CDR1 is MNHEY and CDR2 SVGAGI. Trimming left V 0 bases short and J 4 bases short, with 3 bases between. The CDR3 totals 13 residues. In nucleotides, the CDR3 is TGTGCCAGCAGTTACTCGTCCACCGGGGAGCTGTTTTTT. It yields the protein CASSYSSTGELFF.

The CDR3 is CATSLSDSLYGYTF. DNA for the CDR3: TGTGCCACCAGTTTGTCCGACAGTCTCTATGGCTACACCTTC. This rearrangement joins TRBV24-1 to TRBJ1-2, with a tentative D call TRBD1 (5 bases). The CDR3 sequence is 14 residues long. CDR1 is KGHDR and CDR2 is SFDVKD in the germline V gene. Trimming shortened V by 6 bases and J by 4 bases, and 14 bases separated the two germline ends.

This clone was seen a handful of times. The J gene is TRBJ1-5, the V gene TRBV6-6; D unclear. Germline V gives CDR1 MNHNY, CDR2 SVGAGI (reference sequence). V was shortened by 7 bases and J by 2 bases, with 12 bases between the two germline ends. CDR3 length: 14 residues. CDR3 coding DNA: TGTGCCAGCACTCTAGCGAGGGGCAATCAGCCCCAGCATTTT. This codes for CASTLARGNQPQHF.